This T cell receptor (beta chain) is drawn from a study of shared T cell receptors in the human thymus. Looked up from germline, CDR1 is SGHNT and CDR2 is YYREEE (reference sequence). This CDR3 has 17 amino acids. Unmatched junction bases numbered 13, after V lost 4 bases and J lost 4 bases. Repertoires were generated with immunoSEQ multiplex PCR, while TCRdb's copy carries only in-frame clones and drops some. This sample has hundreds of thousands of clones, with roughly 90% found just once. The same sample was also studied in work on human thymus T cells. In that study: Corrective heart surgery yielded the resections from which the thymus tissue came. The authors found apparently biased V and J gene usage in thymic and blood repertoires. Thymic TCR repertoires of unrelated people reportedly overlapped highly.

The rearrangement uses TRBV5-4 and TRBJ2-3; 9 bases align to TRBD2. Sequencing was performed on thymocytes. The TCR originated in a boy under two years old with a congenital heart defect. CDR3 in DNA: TGTGCCAGCAGCCCTCGGGATAGCGGGAGTCTGGCAGATACGCAGTATTTT. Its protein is CASSPRDSGSLADTQYF.